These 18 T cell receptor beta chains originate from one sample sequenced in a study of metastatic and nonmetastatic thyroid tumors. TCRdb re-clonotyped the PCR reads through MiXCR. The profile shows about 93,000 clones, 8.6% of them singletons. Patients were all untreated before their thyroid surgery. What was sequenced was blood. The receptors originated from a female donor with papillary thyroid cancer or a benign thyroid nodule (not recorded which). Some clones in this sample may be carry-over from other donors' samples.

The CDR3 spells CASSLGQGVKGNTIYF. The DNA of the CDR3 is TGTGCCAGCAGCTTAGGACAGGGGGTGAAAGGAAACACCATATATTTT. V and J are TRBV13 and TRBJ1-3; 8 bases match TRBD1. Germline values: CDR1 PRHDT, CDR2 FYEKMQ (reference sequence). V was pared by 0 bases and J by 4 bases, with 5 bases of the junction left unmatched. The CDR3 has 16 residues.

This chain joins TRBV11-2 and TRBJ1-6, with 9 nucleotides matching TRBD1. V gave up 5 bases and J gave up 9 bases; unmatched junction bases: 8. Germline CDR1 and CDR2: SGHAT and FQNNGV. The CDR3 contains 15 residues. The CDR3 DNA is TGTGCCAGCAGCCCCCCGACAGGGGGTGCTTCACCCCTCCACTTT. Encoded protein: CASSPPTGGASPLHF.

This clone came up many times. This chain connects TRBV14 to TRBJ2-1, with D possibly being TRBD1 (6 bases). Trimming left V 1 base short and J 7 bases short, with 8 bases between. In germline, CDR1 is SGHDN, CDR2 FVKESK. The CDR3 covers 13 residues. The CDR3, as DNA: TGTGCCAGCAGCCAAGGAACAGGGAATGAGCAGTTCTTC. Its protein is CASSQGTGNEQFF.

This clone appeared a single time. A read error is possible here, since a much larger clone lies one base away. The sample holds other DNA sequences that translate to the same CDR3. In DNA, the CDR3 is TGCAGTGCTCCCGACAGGGGCCGGTTGGCTTTCTTT. Translating it yields CSAPDRGRLAFF. The chain combines TRBV20-1 with TRBJ1-1, with TRBD1 matching over 8 bases. Germline assignment: CDR1 DFQATT and CDR2 SNEGSKA (reference sequence). The V segment lost 5 bases and the J segment 11 bases; nucleotides outside the gene matches: 10. The CDR3 has 12 amino acids.

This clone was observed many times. Here the CDR3 reads CASSGQGYQPQHF. CDR3 bases: TGTGCCAGCAGTGGACAGGGTTATCAGCCCCAGCATTTT. The chain recombines TRBV27 with TRBJ1-5, with 8 positions matching TRBD1. The junction had 2 bases not matched to a gene; V was cut back by 5 bases and J by 5 bases. This CDR3 is built from 13 residues. CDR1 and CDR2 (germline): MNHEY, SMNVEV (reference sequence).

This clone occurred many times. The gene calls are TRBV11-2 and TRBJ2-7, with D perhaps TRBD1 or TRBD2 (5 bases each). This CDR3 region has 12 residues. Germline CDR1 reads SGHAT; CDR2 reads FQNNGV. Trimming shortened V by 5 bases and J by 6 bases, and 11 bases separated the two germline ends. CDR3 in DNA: TGTGCCAGCAGCGAGAGGGGCCGCGAGCAGTACTTC. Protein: CASSERGREQYF. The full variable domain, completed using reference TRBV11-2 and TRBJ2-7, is EAGVAQSPRYKIIEKRQSVAFWCNPISGHATLYWYQQILGQGPKLLIQFQNNGVVDDSQLPKDRFSAERLKGVDSTLKIQPAKLEDSAVYLCASSERGREQYFGPGTRLTVT.

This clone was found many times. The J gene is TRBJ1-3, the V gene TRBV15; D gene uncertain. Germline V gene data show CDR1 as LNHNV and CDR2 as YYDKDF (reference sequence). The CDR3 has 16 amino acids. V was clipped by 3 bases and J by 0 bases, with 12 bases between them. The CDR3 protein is CATSSQEELSGNTIYF. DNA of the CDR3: TGTGCCACCAGCAGCCAGGAGGAACTCTCTGGAAACACCATATATTTT.

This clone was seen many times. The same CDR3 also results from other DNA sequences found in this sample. CDR3 in amino acids: CASGKTGGQYEQYF. The CDR3 nucleotides are TGTGCCAGCGGAAAGACAGGGGGTCAGTACGAGCAGTACTTC. This sequence joins TRBV2 and TRBJ2-7; the match to TRBD1 covers 9 bases. Trimming at V came to 8 bases and at J to 4 bases, leaving 9 bases not matched to a gene. The CDR3 runs to 14 residues. Germline CDR1 SNHLY, CDR2 FYNNEI.

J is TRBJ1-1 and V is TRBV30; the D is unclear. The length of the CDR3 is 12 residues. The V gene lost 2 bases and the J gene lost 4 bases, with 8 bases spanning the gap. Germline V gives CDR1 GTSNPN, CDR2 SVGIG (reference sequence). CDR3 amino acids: CAWSWEVTEAFF. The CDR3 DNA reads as TGTGCCTGGAGTTGGGAGGTCACTGAAGCTTTCTTT.

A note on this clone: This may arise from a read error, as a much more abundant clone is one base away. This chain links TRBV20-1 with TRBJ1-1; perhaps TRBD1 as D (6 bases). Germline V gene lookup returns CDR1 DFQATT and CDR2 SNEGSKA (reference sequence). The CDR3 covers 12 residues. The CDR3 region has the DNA TGCAGTGCCACCCAGGGGCACACTGAAGCTTCCTTT. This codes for CSATQGHTEASF.

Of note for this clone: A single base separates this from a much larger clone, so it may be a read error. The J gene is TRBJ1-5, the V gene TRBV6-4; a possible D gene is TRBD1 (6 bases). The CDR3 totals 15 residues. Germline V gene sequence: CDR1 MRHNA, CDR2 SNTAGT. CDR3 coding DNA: TGTGCCGGCAGTGACCTGGGGGCGAGGGTCCAGCCCCAGCATTTT. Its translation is CAGSDLGARVQPQHF.

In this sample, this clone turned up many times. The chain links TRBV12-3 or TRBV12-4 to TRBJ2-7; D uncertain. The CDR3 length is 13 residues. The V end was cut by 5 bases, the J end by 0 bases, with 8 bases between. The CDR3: CASSPPPSYEQYF. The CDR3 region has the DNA TGTGCCAGCAGTCCCCCCCCCTCCTACGAGCAGTACTTC.

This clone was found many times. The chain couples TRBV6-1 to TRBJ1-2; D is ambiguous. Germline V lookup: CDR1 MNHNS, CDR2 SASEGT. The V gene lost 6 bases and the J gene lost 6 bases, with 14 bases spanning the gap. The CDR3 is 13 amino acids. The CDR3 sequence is CASSLTWQDGYTF. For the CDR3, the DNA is TGTGCCAGCAGCCTGACCTGGCAGGATGGCTACACCTTC.

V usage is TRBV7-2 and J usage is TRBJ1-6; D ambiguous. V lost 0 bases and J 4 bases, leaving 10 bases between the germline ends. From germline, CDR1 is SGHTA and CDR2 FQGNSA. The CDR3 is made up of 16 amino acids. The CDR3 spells CASSLARGGYNSPLHF. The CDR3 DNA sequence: TGTGCCAGCAGCTTAGCGCGGGGTGGGTATAATTCACCCCTCCACTTT.

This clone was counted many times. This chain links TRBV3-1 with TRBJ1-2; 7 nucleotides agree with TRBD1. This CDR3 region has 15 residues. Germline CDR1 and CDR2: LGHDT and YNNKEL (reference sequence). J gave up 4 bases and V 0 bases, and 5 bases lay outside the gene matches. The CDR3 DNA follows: TGTGCCAGCAGCCAAGAATCGGCAGGGGGCTATGGCTACACCTTC. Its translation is CASSQESAGGYGYTF.

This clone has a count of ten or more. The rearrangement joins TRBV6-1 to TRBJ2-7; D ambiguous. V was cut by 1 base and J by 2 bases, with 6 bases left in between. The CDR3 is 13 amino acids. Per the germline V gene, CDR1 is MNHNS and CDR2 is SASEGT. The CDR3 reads CASSEGGAYEQYF. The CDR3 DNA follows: TGTGCCAGCAGTGAAGGTGGCGCCTACGAGCAGTACTTC.

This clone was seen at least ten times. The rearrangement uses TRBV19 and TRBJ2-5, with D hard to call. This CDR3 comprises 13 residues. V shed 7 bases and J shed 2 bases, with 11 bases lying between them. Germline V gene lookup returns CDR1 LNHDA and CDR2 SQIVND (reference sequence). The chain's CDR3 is CASKVKNQETQYF. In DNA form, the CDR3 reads TGTGCCAGTAAGGTGAAGAATCAAGAGACCCAGTACTTC.

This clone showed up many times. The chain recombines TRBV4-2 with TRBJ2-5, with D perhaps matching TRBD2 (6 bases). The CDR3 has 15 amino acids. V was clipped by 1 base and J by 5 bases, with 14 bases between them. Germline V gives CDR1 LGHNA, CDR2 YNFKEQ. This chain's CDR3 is CASSQAGDPRETQYF. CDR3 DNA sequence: TGTGCCAGCAGCCAAGCGGGGGACCCGCGGGAGACCCAGTACTTC.